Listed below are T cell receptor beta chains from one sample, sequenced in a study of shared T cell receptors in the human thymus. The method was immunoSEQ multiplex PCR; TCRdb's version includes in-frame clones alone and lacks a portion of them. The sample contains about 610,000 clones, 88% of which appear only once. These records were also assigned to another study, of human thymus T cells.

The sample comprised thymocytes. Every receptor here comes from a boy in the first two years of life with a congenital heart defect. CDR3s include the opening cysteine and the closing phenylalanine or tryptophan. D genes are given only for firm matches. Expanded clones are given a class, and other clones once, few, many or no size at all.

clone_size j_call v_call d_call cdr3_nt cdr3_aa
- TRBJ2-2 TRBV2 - TGTGCCAGCAGTGAAAGAAGACTAGTAGGCACCGGGGAGCTGTTTTTT CASSERRLVGTGELFF
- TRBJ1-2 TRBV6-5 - TGTGCCAGCAGTAACAGGGTCGGCTACACCTTC CASSNRVGYTF
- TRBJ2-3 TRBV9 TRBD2 TGTGCCAGCAGCGTACTCGGGACTAGCGGGAGAGTAGCAGATACGCAGTATTTT CASSVLGTSGRVADTQYF
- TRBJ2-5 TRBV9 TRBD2 TGTGCCAGCAGCGTAGGTCGGGAGGGCCTAGAGACCCAGTACTTC CASSVGREGLETQYF
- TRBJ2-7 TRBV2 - TGTGCCAGCAGCCGGACTTCGGGGGAGCAGTACTTC CASSRTSGEQYF
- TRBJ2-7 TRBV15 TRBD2 TGTGCCACCAGCAGCGGGCAACCGGGACTAGCGGGAGGTGGGGCCTACGAGCAGTACTTC CATSSGQPGLAGGGAYEQYF
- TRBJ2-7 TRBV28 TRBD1 TGTGCCAGCAGTTTCGACCCCGGACAGGGCGGATACGAGCAGTACTTC CASSFDPGQGGYEQYF
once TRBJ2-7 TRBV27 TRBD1 TGTGCCAACCACCGCCGAGACAGGGACTACGAGCAGTACTTC CANHRRDRDYEQYF
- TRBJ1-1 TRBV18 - TGTGCCAGCTCACCATCTGCCCTAACTCCTGAAGCTTTCTTT CASSPSALTPEAFF
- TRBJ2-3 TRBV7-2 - TGTGCCAGCAGCCGGGGGATGGGAAGGCCCGGGGCAGATACGCAGTATTTT CASSRGMGRPGADTQYF
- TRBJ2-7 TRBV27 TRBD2 TGTGCCAGCAGCCATCCGGGACTAGCGGGAGACGAGCAGTACTTC CASSHPGLAGDEQYF
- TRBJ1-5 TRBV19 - TGTGCCAGTACCATCGGGAGGTGGCCGGGAGGCAATCAGCCCCAGCATTTT CASTIGRWPGGNQPQHF
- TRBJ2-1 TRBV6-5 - TGTGCCAGCAGTTACTCAGCCGGGAGCTCCTACAATGAGCAGTTCTTC CASSYSAGSSYNEQFF
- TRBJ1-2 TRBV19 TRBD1 TGTGCCAGCAGGGACAGGAACCTTGAAAACTATGGCTACACCTTC CASRDRNLENYGYTF
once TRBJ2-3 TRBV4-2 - TGTGCCAGCAGCCAAGGGTCGGGAAGGGCAGATACGCAGTATTTT CASSQGSGRADTQYF
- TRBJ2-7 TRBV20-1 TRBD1 TGCAGTGGTAACAGGGGCGGCGAGCAGTACTTC CSGNRGGEQYF
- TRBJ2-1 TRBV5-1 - TGCGCCAGCAGCCAAGGGGGCGGGAAATCCTACAATGAGCAGTTCTTC CASSQGGGKSYNEQFF
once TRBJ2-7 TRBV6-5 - TGTGCCAGCAGACCACTCGGGGTAGGAGGAGTCGAGCAGTACTTC CASRPLGVGGVEQYF
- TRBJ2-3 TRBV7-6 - TGTGCCAGCAGCTTCTTCGGACTAGGGGGTGATACGCAGTATTTT CASSFFGLGGDTQYF
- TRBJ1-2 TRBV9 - TGTGCCAGCAGCCCCCGCCGCGCGACCTTC CASSPRRATF
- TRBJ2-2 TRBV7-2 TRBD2 TGTGCCAGCAGCTTAGCGCGGGAGGGGACCACCGGGGAGCTGTTTTTT CASSLAREGTTGELFF
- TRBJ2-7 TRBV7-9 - TGTGCCAGCAGCCCTTCTCCGGGGATCCCCTCCTACGAGCAGTACTTC CASSPSPGIPSYEQYF
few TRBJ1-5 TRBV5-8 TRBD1 TGTGCCAGCAGCTTCCCGACAGGGGGCTTGGGGGATCAGCCCCAGCATTTT CASSFPTGGLGDQPQHF
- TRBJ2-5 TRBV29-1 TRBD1 TGCAGCGTTGGAGACCAGGGGGTGGAGACCCAGTACTTC CSVGDQGVETQYF
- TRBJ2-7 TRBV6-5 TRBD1 TGTGCCGTCGGCCGGGACAGCCAGACCTACGAGCAGTACTTC CAVGRDSQTYEQYF
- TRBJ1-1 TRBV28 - TGTGCCAGCAGTTCAGTCCCAGGCACTGAAGCTTTCTTT CASSSVPGTEAFF
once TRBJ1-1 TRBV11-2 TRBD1 TGTGCCAGCAGCCTGACGGCAGGGACAGGACAAACTGAAGCTTTCTTT CASSLTAGTGQTEAFF
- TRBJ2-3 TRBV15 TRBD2 TGTGCCACCAGCAGAGATTTGGACGGGGGGGATACGCAGTATTTT CATSRDLDGGDTQYF
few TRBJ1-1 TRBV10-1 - TGCGCCAGCAGTGAGGCCGGCAGGGAGAACACTGAAGCTTTCTTT CASSEAGRENTEAFF
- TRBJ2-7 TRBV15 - TGTGCCACCAGCAGACAGGGCTCCTACGAGCAGTACTTC CATSRQGSYEQYF
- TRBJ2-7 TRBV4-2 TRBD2 TGTGCCAGCAGCCAAGATGGAGGGGACGGGGGACTAGCGGGAGAAAACCTCAAGCGTTACGAGCAGTACTTC CASSQDGGDGGLAGENLKRYEQYF
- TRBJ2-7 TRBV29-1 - TGCAGCGCGACAGCTCCGTCGGAGGAGCAGTACTTC CSATAPSEEQYF
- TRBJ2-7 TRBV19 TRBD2 TGTGCCAGTAGTATCGGGCGGGGGTCTGGCGAGCAGTACTTC CASSIGRGSGEQYF
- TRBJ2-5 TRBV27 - TGTGCCAGCAGTTTGTTGCGCGGGGAGACCCAGTACTTC CASSLLRGETQYF
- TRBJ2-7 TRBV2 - TGTGCCAGCAGTGTGAGGCAGCATGATGGGTCCTACGAGCAGTACTTC CASSVRQHDGSYEQYF
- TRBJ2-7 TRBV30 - TGTGCCTGGACACTCCCGGGACTCCCCTCCTACGAGCAGTACTTC CAWTLPGLPSYEQYF
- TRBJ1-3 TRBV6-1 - TGTGCCAGCAGTGAACCTCCCTCTGGAAACACCATATATTTT CASSEPPSGNTIYF
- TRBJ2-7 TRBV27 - TGTGCCAGCAGCAGACGGACAGCCTCCTACGAGCAGTACTTC CASSRRTASYEQYF
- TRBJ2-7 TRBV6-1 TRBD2 TGTGCCAGCAGCGGACTAGCGGGAATAAGCGAGCAGTACTTC CASSGLAGISEQYF
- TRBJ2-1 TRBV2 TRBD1 TGTGCCAGCAGTGATGGTGCAGGGGGCTTGTATGAGCAGTTCTTC CASSDGAGGLYEQFF
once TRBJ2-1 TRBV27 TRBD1 TGTGCCAGCAGGCCGGGACAGGCGGTCAATGAGCAGTTCTTC CASRPGQAVNEQFF
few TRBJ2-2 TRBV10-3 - TGTGCCATCAGTGAGCCTTCGGGTCCCGGGGAGCTGTTTTTT CAISEPSGPGELFF
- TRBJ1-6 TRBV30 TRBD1 TGTGCCTGGAGCCCCCGGACAGGACACTCCTATAATTCACCCCTCCACTTT CAWSPRTGHSYNSPLHF
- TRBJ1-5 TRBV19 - TGTGCCAGTAGCGACCACTATAGCAATCAGCCCCAGCATTTT CASSDHYSNQPQHF
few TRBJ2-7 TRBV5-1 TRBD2 TGCGCCAGCAGCTTGCATCCCTCGACTAGCAGTTACGAGCAGTACTTC CASSLHPSTSSYEQYF
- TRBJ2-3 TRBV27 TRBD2 TGTGCCAGCAGTTTAACCCCAAGGGCCGGGGGGACAGATACGCAGTATTTT CASSLTPRAGGTDTQYF
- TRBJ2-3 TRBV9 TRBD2 TGTGCCAGCAGCACCCGCGCTAGCGGGAGGGCCGGGGTCACAGATACGCAGTATTTT CASSTRASGRAGVTDTQYF
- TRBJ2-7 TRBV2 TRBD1 TGTGCCAGCAGTGCAGCCAGGGGGCACGTCGAGCAGTACTTC CASSAARGHVEQYF
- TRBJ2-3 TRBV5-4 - TGTGCCAGCAGCTTGCCCCCACTCGTAGATACGCAGTATTTT CASSLPPLVDTQYF
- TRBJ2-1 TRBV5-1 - TGCGCCAGCAGCCCAGAGGGTAGTAGAGCCCACGATGAGCAGTTCTTC CASSPEGSRAHDEQFF
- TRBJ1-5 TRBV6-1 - TGTGCCAGCAGTGAACGGGGGGTTGGTCAGCCCCAGCATTTT CASSERGVGQPQHF
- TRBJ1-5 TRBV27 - TGTGCCAGCAGTTCGCGACCGGGACAAGGGCTATTTTATAGCAATCAGCCCCAGCATTTT CASSSRPGQGLFYSNQPQHF
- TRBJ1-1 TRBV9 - TGTGCCAGCAGCGTAGAACACCTGAACACTGAAGCTTTCTTT CASSVEHLNTEAFF